This T cell receptor (beta chain) was captured in a study of blood T cell repertoires in COVID-19. For the study at large: Both acute and convalescent COVID-19 samples were obtained from the United States, Italy and Spain.

Original processing notes: Reference gene primer amplification yielded estimated nucleated cell counts. Profiled with immunoSEQ multiplex PCR; TCRdb holds only in-frame clones, not every one. The DNA was the basis for D and trimming; V, J and clone size are from that table. The data show about 150,000 clones, approximately 78% seen once. CDR1 SGHTA and CDR2 FQGNSA come from the germline V gene. V lost 2 bases and J lost 9, with 22 bases in between. The CDR3 consists of 16 residues. Sequenced input: peripheral blood. V usage is TRBV7-2 and J usage is TRBJ2-5, with a tentative D call TRBD1 (6 bases). The clonotype comes from an elderly man with acute or convalescent COVID-19. The CDR3 sequence is CASSLNSGEFLVAQYF. In nucleotides, the CDR3 is TGTGCCAGCAGCTTAAATTCAGGGGAGTTCTTGGTTGCCCAGTACTTC.